This paragraph reports one TCR beta chain. The CDR3 runs 15 residues. Trimming shortened V by 6 bases and J by 4 bases, and 16 bases separated the two germline ends. Germline values: CDR1 SNHLY, CDR2 FYNNEI. These data come from a study of blood T cell repertoires in COVID-19. About the study: Samples of COVID-19 (acute and convalescent) were obtained from the United States, Italy and Spain. PBMCs, B-cell-depleted T cells, or T cells were the source of the cDNA or gDNA that made up the material.

Per the authors' pipeline: Estimates of nucleated cell counts were drawn from the amplification of reference gene primers. Sequenced by immunoSEQ multiplex PCR; TCRdb stores in-frame clones only, minus some. Clone size and the V and J calls come from that table; the DNA yielded D and trimming. This table holds 350,000 or so clones, around 90% found once. The sequenced sample was peripheral blood. This TCR was recovered from a man between 18 and 29 years old with active or convalescent COVID-19. J is TRBJ2-1 and V is TRBV2; TRBD2 is a possible D gene (5 bases). As DNA, the CDR3 is TGTGCCAGCAGCGCGGGTCCGCTGCAATACAATGAGCAGTTCTTC. Protein: CASSAGPLQYNEQFF.